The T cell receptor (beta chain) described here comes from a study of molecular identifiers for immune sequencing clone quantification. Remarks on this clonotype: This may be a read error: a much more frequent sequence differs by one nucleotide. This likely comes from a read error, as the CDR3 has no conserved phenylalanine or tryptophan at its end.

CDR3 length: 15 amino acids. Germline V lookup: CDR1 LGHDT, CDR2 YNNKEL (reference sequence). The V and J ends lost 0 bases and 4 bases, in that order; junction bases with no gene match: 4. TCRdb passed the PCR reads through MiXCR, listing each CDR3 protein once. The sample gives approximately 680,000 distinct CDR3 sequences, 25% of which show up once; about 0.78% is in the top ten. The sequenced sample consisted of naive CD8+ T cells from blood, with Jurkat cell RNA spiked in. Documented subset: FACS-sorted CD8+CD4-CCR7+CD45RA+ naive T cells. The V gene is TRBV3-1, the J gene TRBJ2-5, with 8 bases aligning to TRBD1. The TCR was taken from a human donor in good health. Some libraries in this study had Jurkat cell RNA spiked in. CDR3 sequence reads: CASSQDKTGAETQYI. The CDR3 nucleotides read TGTGCCAGCAGCCAAGATAAGACAGGGGCAGAGACCCAGTACATC.